These 21 T cell receptor beta chains originate from one sample sequenced in a study of blood T cell repertoires in COVID-19. The repertoire was sequenced with immunoSEQ multiplex PCR; TCRdb's copy has only in-frame clones and lacks some. The repertoire has 150,000 to 200,000 clones, around four fifths of them found once; the top ten carry about 3%. The specimen was peripheral blood. The receptors derive from a man aged 70 or older with acute or convalescent COVID-19.

There are a few counts of this clone. The chain uses TRBV5-1 and TRBJ2-1, with D perhaps matching TRBD1 (5 bases). Per germline, CDR1 SGHRS and CDR2 YFSETQ. This CDR3 has 12 residues. Trimming left V 3 bases short and J 7 bases short, with 8 bases between. CDR3 bases: TGCGCCAGCAGCTCAGGACAAAATGAGCAGTTCTTC. It translates to CASSSGQNEQFF.

The chain is built from TRBV7-9 and TRBJ2-3; the D gene is possibly TRBD2 (6 bases). CDR3 length equals 14 residues. V was trimmed by 4 bases and J by 3 bases, leaving 11 bases between them. CDR1 SEHNR and CDR2 FQNEAQ come from the germline V gene (reference sequence). CDR3 DNA sequence: TGTGCCAGCAGCTCTGATGGGGGGACAGATACGCAGTATTTT. This sequence encodes CASSSDGGTDTQYF. Together with reference TRBV7-9 and TRBJ2-3, the CDR3 gives the full variable domain: DTGVSQNPRHKITKRGQNVTFRCDPISEHNRLYWYRQTLGQGPEFLTYFQNEAQLEKSRLLSDRFSAERPKGSFSTLEIQRTEQGDSAMYLCASSSDGGTDTQYFGPGTRLTVL.

This clone was detected a few times. This rearrangement joins TRBV4-2 to TRBJ1-3, with D uncertain. V was pared by 1 base and J by 0 bases, with 10 bases between. Germline values: CDR1 LGHNA, CDR2 YNFKEQ. The CDR3 consists of 16 residues. The CDR3: CASSQASSLSGNTIYF. CDR3 DNA sequence: TGTGCCAGCAGCCAAGCTAGCAGCCTCTCTGGAAACACCATATATTTT.

The chain carries TRBV6-5 and TRBJ2-5; 9 bases line up with TRBD1. Germline values: CDR1 MNHEY, CDR2 SVGAGI. The CDR3 spans 15 residues. The J segment lost 7 bases and the V segment lost 4 bases, leaving 10 bases of the junction unmatched. Here the CDR3 DNA reads TGTGCCAGCAGTTTCGCGGGACAGGGCTCTGCGACCCAGTACTTC. Translated: CASSFAGQGSATQYF.

The sample holds a few counts of this clone. This chain uses TRBV19 with TRBJ1-2; 8 bases are a match to TRBD1. The V gene end was trimmed by 2 bases and the J gene end by 5 bases; junction bases not matched to a gene: 4. CDR1 is LNHDA, CDR2 SQIVND, per germline (reference sequence). The CDR3 has 14 amino acids. The CDR3 sequence is CASSINRGDYGYTF. The DNA of the CDR3 is TGTGCCAGTAGTATAAACAGGGGGGATTATGGCTACACCTTC.

V and J are TRBV7-6 and TRBJ2-7, with a possible D match to TRBD2 (5 bases). Germline V gene lookup returns CDR1 SGHVS and CDR2 FNYEAQ. The ends were cut back, 5 bases at V and 2 bases at J, with 10 bases in the middle. The CDR3 spans 13 residues. CDR3 residues: CASSRERTYEQYF. The CDR3 nucleotides read TGTGCCAGCAGCCGGGAACGGACCTACGAGCAGTACTTC.

The V gene is TRBV6-1, the J gene TRBJ2-6; weak D call: TRBD1 (6 bases). V lost 0 bases and J 3 bases, leaving 12 bases between the germline ends. CDR1 is MNHNS and CDR2 is SASEGT in the germline V gene. The CDR3 runs 17 residues. The CDR3 DNA reads as TGTGCCAGCAGTGAAGCGCAGGGGCGGGTTGGGGCCAACGTCCTGACTTTC. Protein sequence: CASSEAQGRVGANVLTF.

This rearrangement joins TRBV3-1 (or the pseudogene TRBV3-2) to TRBJ2-7, with D maybe TRBD2 (6 bases). V was cut by 0 bases and J by 0 bases, with 18 bases left in between. This CDR3 has 18 amino acids. Germline V gives CDR1 LGHDT, CDR2 YNNKEL (reference sequence). CDR3: CASSQDGRIAGSSYEQYF. The CDR3 DNA is TGTGCCAGCAGCCAAGATGGACGGATCGCGGGAAGCTCCTACGAGCAGTACTTC.

This clone was counted a few times. V usage is TRBV4-2 and J usage is TRBJ2-3, with TRBD2 identical over 8 bases. V lost 1 base, J lost 7 bases, and 7 bases stayed unmatched. Germline assignment: CDR1 LGHNA and CDR2 YNFKEQ. This CDR3 contains 15 residues. The CDR3 DNA sequence: TGTGCCAGCAGCCAAGGGGGACTAGGGGTACATACGCAGTATTTT. Residues: CASSQGGLGVHTQYF.

This clone was detected a few times. The rearrangement joins TRBV30 to TRBJ1-4; 8 positions agree with TRBD1. This CDR3 region has 15 residues. Germline lookup yields CDR1 GTSNPN and CDR2 SVGIG (reference sequence). J lost 3 bases, V lost 2 bases, and 5 bases had no gene match. The CDR3 region is CAWSRDRGPNEKLFF. The CDR3 DNA sequence: TGTGCCTGGAGTCGAGACAGGGGACCTAATGAAAAACTGTTTTTT.

Only a few counts were recorded for this clone. In DNA, the CDR3 is TGTGCCAGCAGGCCCGGGACTTTTAACTATGGCTACACCTTC. It yields the protein CASRPGTFNYGYTF. This chain links TRBV28 with TRBJ1-2; D perhaps matches TRBD1 (5 bases). The V gene's germline CDR1 is MDHEN and CDR2 SYDVKM. The CDR3 runs 14 residues. V lost 6 bases and J lost 1, with 12 bases in between.

The V and J genes are TRBV25-1 and TRBJ1-1; D is possibly TRBD1 (6 bases). CDR1 and CDR2 (germline): MGHDK, SYGVNS. The CDR3 has 13 amino acids. Trimming took 3 bases from V and 8 from J, leaving 13 bases between them. CDR3 loop: CASSDSHRAEAFF. The CDR3 nucleotides read TGTGCCAGCAGTGATAGTCACAGGGCGGAAGCTTTCTTT.

This clone was detected only once. The V call is TRBV7-8, the J call TRBJ2-3, with a possible D match to TRBD1 (5 bases). The CDR3 totals 15 residues. The V end lost 5 bases, the J end lost 5 bases, and 17 bases lay between the germline ends. The germline gives CDR1 SGHVS, CDR2 FQNEAQ. DNA of the CDR3: TGTGCCAGCAGCCCCCCGGCAGGGTGGATAGATACGCAGTATTTT. It is translated as CASSPPAGWIDTQYF.

The chain combines TRBV7-9 with TRBJ2-7, with 9 bases that match TRBD1. Germline V gene lookup returns CDR1 SEHNR and CDR2 FQNEAQ (reference sequence). The CDR3 contains 13 residues. The trim removed 3 bases at V and 5 bases at J, leaving 2 bases unmatched. The CDR3 sequence: CASSFTGGDEQYF. In DNA form, the CDR3 reads TGTGCCAGCAGCTTCACAGGGGGCGACGAGCAGTACTTC.

A word on this clone: Other DNA variants within this sample encode the same CDR3. The chain couples TRBV7-3 to TRBJ2-3; 9 bases fit TRBD2. This CDR3 region has 15 residues. Germline V gene sequence: CDR1 SGHTA, CDR2 FQGTGA. Losses at the gene ends were 6 bases for V and 0 bases for J; bases not matched to a gene: 4. The CDR3 region is CASSLAGGSTDTQYF. The CDR3 DNA reads TGTGCCAGCAGTCTGGCGGGAGGGAGCACAGATACGCAGTATTTT. The full variable domain, completed using reference TRBV7-3 and TRBJ2-3, is GAGVSQTPSNKVTEKGKYVELRCDPISGHTALYWYRQSLGQGPEFLIYFQGTGAADDSGLPNDRFFAVRPEGSVSTLKIQRTERGDSAVYLCASSLAGGSTDTQYFGPGTRLTVL.

The chain recombines TRBV7-2 with TRBJ2-7; 7 bases match TRBD2. The germline V gene encodes CDR1 SGHTA and CDR2 FQGNSA. Losses at the gene ends were 7 bases for V and 4 bases for J; bases not matched to a gene: 13. The CDR3 sequence is 15 residues long. This CDR3 reads CASTNRGGIPYEQYF. The CDR3 bases are TGTGCCAGCACAAATCGCGGGGGAATCCCGTACGAGCAGTACTTC.

The chain uses TRBV12-5 and TRBJ1-5; tentative D call: TRBD1 (5 bases). Germline CDR1 LGHNT, CDR2 FRNRAP. With 1 base removed from V and 4 bases from J, the gap between germline ends came to 8 bases. This CDR3 is 14 amino acids long. The CDR3 reads CASGLGQSNQPQHF. CDR3 nucleotides: TGTGCTAGTGGTTTGGGACAGAGTAATCAGCCCCAGCATTTT. Together with reference TRBV12-5 and TRBJ1-5, the CDR3 gives the full variable domain: DARVTQTPRHKVTEMGQEVTMRCQPILGHNTVFWYRQTMMQGLELLAYFRNRAPLDDSGMPKDRFSAEMPDATLATLKIQPSEPRDSAVYFCASGLGQSNQPQHFGDGTRLSIL.

The J gene is TRBJ2-7, the V gene TRBV21-1; the table's TRBD2 call for D was not verified on the DNA. TRBV21-1 is recorded as a pseudogene. The CDR3 is made up of 13 amino acids. CDR3 protein: CASSARVGYEQYF. The DNA of the CDR3 is TGTGCCAGCAGCGCCCGGGTGGGTTACGAGCAGTACTTC.

This clone was counted once. The chain uses TRBV4-2 and TRBJ1-2, with D perhaps matching TRBD1 (5 bases). This CDR3 is built from 16 residues. The V end lost 0 bases, the J end lost 6 bases, and 17 bases lay between the germline ends. Germline assignment: CDR1 LGHNA and CDR2 YNFKEQ. CDR3 sequence reads: CASSQDGREEWDGYTF. In DNA, the CDR3 is TGTGCCAGCAGCCAAGATGGCAGGGAGGAGTGGGATGGCTACACCTTC.

This clone was seen a handful of times. CDR3 amino acids: CASSLTGAGANVLTF. The CDR3 DNA follows: TGTGCCAGCAGCCTGACAGGGGCTGGGGCCAACGTCCTGACTTTC. The rearrangement joins TRBV5-6 to TRBJ2-6; 8 bases agree with TRBD1. CDR1 and CDR2 from the germline V gene are SGHDT and YYEEEE. Trimming removed 4 bases from V and 2 bases from J; junction bases left unmatched: 2. This CDR3 contains 15 residues.

This chain links TRBV28 with TRBJ1-1; D not certain. The V gene lost 4 bases and the J gene lost 4 bases, with 10 bases spanning the gap. Germline V gene sequence: CDR1 MDHEN, CDR2 SYDVKM. The CDR3 consists of 13 residues. CDR3 nucleotide sequence: TGTGCCAGCAGTTATGGAGTTGGCACTGAAGCTTTCTTT. Translated: CASSYGVGTEAFF.